This record concerns one T cell receptor (beta chain) sequence. This sample was included in a study of technical replicates of blood from a few donors. Germline CDR1 is SNHLY and CDR2 is FYNNEI. This CDR3 has 14 amino acids. V trimming: 6 bases; J trimming: 0 bases; junction bases outside the gene matches: 3. TCRdb keeps only in-frame clones here, not all; method: immunoSEQ multiplex PCR. The sample lists about 83,000 clones, approximately 93% occurring once. Material: T cells isolated from PBMCs. The receptor's source is a human donor in good health. The chain couples TRBV2 to TRBJ1-1, with 8 bases matching TRBD1. The chain's CDR3 is CASSLGQVNTEAFF. CDR3 sequence (DNA): TGTGCCAGCAGCCTGGGACAGGTGAACACTGAAGCTTTCTTT.